The 22 T cell receptor beta chains in this list originate from one sample, sequenced in a study of cytomegalovirus exposure and HLA in healthy donors. The PCR had 60 Vbeta and 13 Jbeta primers. Measured with immunoSEQ multiplex PCR; TCRdb has only the in-frame clones, and not every one. The sample lists 120,000 or so clones; over 60% were seen once. Sequencing input: PBMCs. The source of these receptors is a man aged 18 to 30 in good health and CMV-seropositive.

The chain is built from TRBV5-4 and TRBJ1-1; tentatively, D is TRBD1 (5 bases). V lost 3 bases to trimming and J lost 1 base, with 13 bases between them. Germline V CDR1 and CDR2: SGHNT, YYREEE (reference sequence). CDR3 size: 15 residues. CDR3 amino acids: CASSSPFGGNTEAFF. The CDR3 DNA is TGTGCCAGCAGCTCCCCCTTCGGGGGGAACACTGAAGCTTTCTTT. Combining the CDR3 with reference TRBV5-4 and TRBJ1-1 gives the whole variable domain ETGVTQSPTHLIKTRGQQVTLRCSSQSGHNTVSWYQQALGQGPQFIFQYYREEENGRGNFPPRFSGLQFPNYSSELNVNALELDDSALYLCASSSPFGGNTEAFFGQGTRLTVV.

The V gene is TRBV5-8, the J gene TRBJ2-1, with 16 bases fitting TRBD2. The CDR3 extends over 17 amino acids. Per germline, CDR1 SGHTS and CDR2 YDEGEE. Trimming removed 5 bases from V and 4 bases from J; junction bases left unmatched: 6. The CDR3 DNA is TGTGCCAGCAGTCTCGGGACTAGCGGGAGGGCTTACAATGAGCAGTTCTTC. Its protein is CASSLGTSGRAYNEQFF. The full variable domain, with the rest looked up from reference TRBV5-8 and TRBJ2-1, is EAGVTQSPTHLIKTRGQQATLRCSPISGHTSVYWYQQALGLGLQFLLWYDEGEERNRGNFPPRFSGRQFPNYSSELNVNALELEDSALYLCASSLGTSGRAYNEQFFGPGTRLTVL.

The chain joins TRBV6-7 to TRBJ1-2, with unresolved D. TRBV6-7 counts as an open reading frame of uncertain function. There are 19 residues in the CDR3. Trimming took 0 bases from V and 4 from J, leaving 24 bases between them. The CDR3 loop is CASSYSAFLQEDGGYGYTF. The CDR3 coding sequence is TGTGCCAGCAGTTACTCCGCCTTCCTCCAGGAAGACGGAGGCTATGGCTACACCTTC.

This chain uses TRBV2 with TRBJ1-2; maybe TRBD1 (5 bases). Per germline, CDR1 SNHLY and CDR2 FYNNEI. V was clipped by 2 bases and J by 0 bases, with 10 bases between them. This CDR3 is 15 amino acids long. The CDR3 protein is CASSEMGGANYGYTF. CDR3 sequence (DNA): TGTGCCAGCAGTGAAATGGGGGGAGCTAACTATGGCTACACCTTC. Together with reference TRBV2 and TRBJ1-2, the CDR3 gives the full variable domain: EPEVTQTPSHQVTQMGQEVILRCVPISNHLYFYWYRQILGQKVEFLVSFYNNEISEKSEIFDDQFSVERPDGSNFTLKIRSTKLEDSAMYFCASSEMGGANYGYTFGSGTRLTVV.

The genes are TRBV28 and TRBJ2-3; D is uncertain. The CDR3 consists of 13 residues. V lost 4 bases and J 1 base, leaving 6 bases between the germline ends. CDR1 and CDR2 from the germline V gene are MDHEN and SYDVKM. The CDR3 loop is CASSSQGTDTQYF. The CDR3 DNA is TGTGCCAGCAGTTCCCAGGGCACAGATACGCAGTATTTT.

The chain uses TRBV5-6 and TRBJ1-2; D is perhaps TRBD1 (5 bases). CDR3 size: 14 residues. The germline V gene encodes CDR1 SGHDT and CDR2 YYEEEE. V shed 0 bases and J shed 4 bases, with 10 bases lying between them. The CDR3 is CASSLATGLYGYTF. CDR3 bases: TGTGCCAGCAGCTTGGCCACAGGTCTCTATGGCTACACCTTC.

V is TRBV12-5 and J is TRBJ2-7; the D gene is possibly TRBD2 (6 bases). The CDR3 contains 14 residues. Germline assignment: CDR1 LGHNT and CDR2 FRNRAP. Trimming took off 3 bases at V and 4 bases at J, with 13 bases between the two ends. CDR3 loop: CASGFGGSVYEQYF. The CDR3 DNA reads as TGTGCTAGTGGTTTCGGGGGATCCGTTTACGAGCAGTACTTC.

The chain uses TRBV5-5 and TRBJ2-3; the match to TRBD1 covers 7 bases. The V segment lost 4 bases and the J segment 5 bases; nucleotides outside the gene matches: 4. Germline CDR1 and CDR2: SGHKS and YYEKEE (reference sequence). CDR3 length equals 13 residues. The CDR3 protein is CASSPRDRDTQYF. CDR3 bases: TGTGCCAGCAGCCCCCGGGACAGAGATACGCAGTATTTT.

This clone was observed once. The rearrangement links TRBV5-6 to TRBJ1-1; D is unresolved. CDR3 length: 16 residues. The V gene's germline CDR1 is SGHDT and CDR2 YYEEEE. Trimming took 3 bases from V and 3 from J, leaving 18 bases between them. CDR3 DNA: TGTGCCAGCAGCTCCCGCCGGGCCCAGCGGGACACTGAAGCTTTCTTT. Translated: CASSSRRAQRDTEAFF.

CDR3 sequence reads: CASSSTGENYDEQYF. In DNA form, the CDR3 reads TGTGCCAGCAGTTCGACAGGAGAAAACTATGACGAGCAGTACTTC. The chain employs TRBV6-1 and TRBJ2-7; the D gene is possibly TRBD1 (6 bases). CDR3 size: 15 residues. V shed 5 bases and J shed 5 bases, with 19 bases lying between them. Germline CDR1 is MNHNS and CDR2 is SASEGT.

V gene TRBV5-4 combines with J gene TRBJ2-7, with a weak D call TRBD2 (6 bases). CDR3 length equals 15 residues. V gave up 2 bases and J gave up 2 bases, with 14 bases separating them. Per the germline V gene, CDR1 is SGHNT and CDR2 is YYREEE (reference sequence). The CDR3 bases are TGTGCCAGCAGCTTTCTTGCGGGAACTGCCTACGAGCAGTACTTC. Protein: CASSFLAGTAYEQYF.

CDR3 in amino acids: CASSFSVRTASYNEQFF. The CDR3 nucleotides are TGTGCCAGCAGCTTTTCTGTCCGGACAGCCTCCTACAATGAGCAGTTCTTC. V gene TRBV5-4 combines with J gene TRBJ2-1; D might be TRBD1 (6 bases). The CDR3 covers 17 residues. V was pared by 2 bases and J by 0 bases, with 15 bases between. Germline V lookup: CDR1 SGHNT, CDR2 YYREEE (reference sequence). Full variable domain (missing parts from reference TRBV5-4 and TRBJ2-1): ETGVTQSPTHLIKTRGQQVTLRCSSQSGHNTVSWYQQALGQGPQFIFQYYREEENGRGNFPPRFSGLQFPNYSSELNVNALELDDSALYLCASSFSVRTASYNEQFFGPGTRLTVL.

J is TRBJ2-5 and V is TRBV9; TRBD1 matches at 9 bases. The CDR3 extends over 15 amino acids. The V gene's germline CDR1 is SGDLS and CDR2 YYNGEE. V shed 3 bases and J 2 bases; nucleotides not matched to a gene: 5. The chain's CDR3 is CASSARGTGQETQYF. The CDR3 DNA follows: TGTGCCAGCAGCGCCAGGGGGACAGGGCAAGAGACCCAGTACTTC.

The table lists this clone with a count of one. This sequence joins TRBV7-9 and TRBJ2-7, with 8 positions matching TRBD1. Germline values: CDR1 SEHNR, CDR2 FQNEAQ (reference sequence). The CDR3 has 15 residues. J lost 6 bases, V lost 1 base, and 8 bases had no gene match. The CDR3, as DNA: TGTGCCAGCAGCTTAGGCCCAGGGGGCGAATCCGAGCAGTACTTC. Its protein product is CASSLGPGGESEQYF.

CDR3 nucleotide sequence: TGTGCCAGCAAGGACCGGACTTCCCGCACAGATACGCAGTATTTT. It codes for CASKDRTSRTDTQYF. The chain carries TRBV2 and TRBJ2-3, with D maybe TRBD2 (5 bases). The V and J ends lost 7 bases and 1 base respectively, with 15 bases between them. The germline V gene has CDR1 SNHLY and CDR2 FYNNEI. This CDR3 contains 15 residues.

This chain connects TRBV27 to TRBJ2-7, with D possibly TRBD2 on 5 matching bases. Trimming removed 5 bases at V and 7 bases at J, with 12 bases between. The CDR3 extends over 12 amino acids. Germline CDR1 reads MNHEY; CDR2 reads SMNVEV (reference sequence). CDR3 sequence reads: CASSPNGGEQYF. CDR3 in DNA: TGTGCCAGCAGTCCGAACGGCGGGGAGCAGTACTTC.

V gene TRBV10-2 combines with J gene TRBJ2-7; 8 nucleotides match TRBD1. This CDR3 contains 19 residues. The V gene's germline CDR1 is WSHSY and CDR2 SAAADI. V lost 3 bases and J lost 2; bases outside the gene matches: 18. Here the CDR3 reads CASSDEAGGSGTGPYEQYF. DNA of the CDR3: TGCGCCAGCAGTGACGAGGCGGGCGGTTCGGGGACAGGACCCTACGAGCAGTACTTC.

V usage is TRBV19 and J usage is TRBJ2-7; 7 nucleotides agree with TRBD1. J gave up 7 bases and V 5 bases, and 8 bases lay outside the gene matches. This CDR3 has 13 residues. Germline lookup yields CDR1 LNHDA and CDR2 SQIVND (reference sequence). CDR3 sequence (DNA): TGTGCCAGTAGTCGACAGGGAAGAGGTGAGCAGTACTTC. Translating it yields CASSRQGRGEQYF.

The V gene is TRBV19, the J gene TRBJ1-2; a weak D match, TRBD1 (6 bases). V gave up 5 bases and J gave up 7 bases, with 20 bases separating them. CDR3 length: 15 residues. The germline V gene encodes CDR1 LNHDA and CDR2 SQIVND (reference sequence). The CDR3 loop reads CASSQRTDPRGGYTF. The CDR3, as DNA: TGTGCCAGTAGTCAAAGGACAGACCCGAGGGGTGGCTACACCTTC.

Of note for this clone: A read error may account for a junction end that differs from germline. The rearrangement joins TRBV7-7 to TRBJ2-7; TRBD2 is a possible D gene (5 bases). Germline V gene data show CDR1 as SSHAT and CDR2 as FNYEAQ (reference sequence). This CDR3 comprises 13 residues. The chain's CDR3 is CASSPGRTYEQYF. In DNA form, the CDR3 reads TGTGCTAGCAGCCCTGGGAGAACTTACGAGCAGTACTTC.

The chain employs TRBV9 and TRBJ2-7; 7 nucleotides agree with TRBD2. The V segment lost 0 bases and the J segment 4 bases; nucleotides outside the gene matches: 7. CDR1 and CDR2 from the germline V gene are SGDLS and YYNGEE. This CDR3 has 15 amino acids. The CDR3 nucleotides are TGTGCCAGCAGCGTAGGAAGCGGGGTATTTTACGAGCAGTACTTC. Amino acids: CASSVGSGVFYEQYF.

About this clone itself: Other DNA sequences within the sample encode an identical CDR3. The rearrangement joins TRBV11-2 to TRBJ2-2, with TRBD1 as a possible D gene (6 bases). Trimming stripped 5 bases from V and 0 bases from J, with 16 bases between. Germline loops: CDR1 SGHAT, CDR2 FQNNGV. The CDR3 totals 17 residues. The CDR3 protein is CASSQSMGATNTGELFF. The DNA for the CDR3 is TGTGCCAGCAGCCAATCAATGGGGGCCACGAACACCGGGGAGCTGTTTTTT. Based on the CDR3 plus reference TRBV11-2 and TRBJ2-2, the full variable domain is EAGVAQSPRYKIIEKRQSVAFWCNPISGHATLYWYQQILGQGPKLLIQFQNNGVVDDSQLPKDRFSAERLKGVDSTLKIQPAKLEDSAVYLCASSQSMGATNTGELFFGEGSRLTVL.